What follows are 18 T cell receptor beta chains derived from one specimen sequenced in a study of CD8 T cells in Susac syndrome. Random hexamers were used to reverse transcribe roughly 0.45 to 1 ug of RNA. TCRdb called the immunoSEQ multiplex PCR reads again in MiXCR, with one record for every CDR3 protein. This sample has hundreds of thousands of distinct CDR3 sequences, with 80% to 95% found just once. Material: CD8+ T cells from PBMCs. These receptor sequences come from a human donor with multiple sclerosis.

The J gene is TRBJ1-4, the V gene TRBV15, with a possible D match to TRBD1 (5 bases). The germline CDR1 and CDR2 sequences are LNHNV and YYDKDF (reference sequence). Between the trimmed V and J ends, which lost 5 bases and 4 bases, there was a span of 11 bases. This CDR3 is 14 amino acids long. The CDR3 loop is CATSAGRGNEKLFF. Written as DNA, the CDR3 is TGTGCCACCAGCGCGGGGAGGGGTAATGAAAAACTGTTTTTT.

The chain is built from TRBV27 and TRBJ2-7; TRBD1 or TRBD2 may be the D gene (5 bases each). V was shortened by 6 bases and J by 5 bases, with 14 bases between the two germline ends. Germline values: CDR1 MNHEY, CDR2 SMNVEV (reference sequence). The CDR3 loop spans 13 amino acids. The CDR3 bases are TGTGCCAGCAGCCCCTTCGGGGCCGACGAGCAGTACTTC. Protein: CASSPFGADEQYF.

The CDR3 spells CASSDGPINEQFF. CDR3 sequence (DNA): TGTGCCAGCAGCGACGGACCCATCAATGAGCAGTTCTTC. V and J are TRBV12-3 or TRBV12-4 and TRBJ2-1, with D hard to call. The CDR3 has 13 amino acids. V shed 6 bases and J shed 6 bases, with 12 bases lying between them.

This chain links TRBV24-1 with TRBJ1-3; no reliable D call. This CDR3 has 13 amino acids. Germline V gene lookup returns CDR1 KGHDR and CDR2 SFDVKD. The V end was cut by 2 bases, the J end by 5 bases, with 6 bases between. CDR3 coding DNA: TGTGCCACCAGTGATTCTTCCAGAAACACCATATATTTT. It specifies CATSDSSRNTIYF.

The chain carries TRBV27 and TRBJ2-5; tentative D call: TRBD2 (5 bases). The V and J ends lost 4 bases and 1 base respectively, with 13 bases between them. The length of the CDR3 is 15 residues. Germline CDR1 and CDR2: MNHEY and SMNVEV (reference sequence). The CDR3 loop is CASSYGPSGQETQYF. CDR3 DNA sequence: TGTGCCAGCAGTTATGGTCCAAGCGGCCAAGAGACCCAGTACTTC.

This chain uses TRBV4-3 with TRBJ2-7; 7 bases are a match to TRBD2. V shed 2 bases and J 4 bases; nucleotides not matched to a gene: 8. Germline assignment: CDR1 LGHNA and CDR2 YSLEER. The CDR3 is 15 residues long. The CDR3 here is CASSQSPLAEYEQYF. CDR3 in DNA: TGCGCCAGCAGCCAATCGCCCCTAGCGGAGTACGAGCAGTACTTC.

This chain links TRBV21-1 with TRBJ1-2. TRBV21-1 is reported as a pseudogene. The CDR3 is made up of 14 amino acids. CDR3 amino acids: CASSKGSRSYGYTF. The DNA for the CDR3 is TGTGCCAGCAGCAAAGGTTCGAGGAGCTATGGCTACACCTTC.

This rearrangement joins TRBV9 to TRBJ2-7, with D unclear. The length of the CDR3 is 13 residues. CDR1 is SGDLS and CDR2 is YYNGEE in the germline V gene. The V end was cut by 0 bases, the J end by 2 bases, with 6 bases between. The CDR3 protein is CASSVGYAYEQYF. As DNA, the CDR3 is TGTGCCAGCAGCGTAGGATACGCCTACGAGCAGTACTTC.

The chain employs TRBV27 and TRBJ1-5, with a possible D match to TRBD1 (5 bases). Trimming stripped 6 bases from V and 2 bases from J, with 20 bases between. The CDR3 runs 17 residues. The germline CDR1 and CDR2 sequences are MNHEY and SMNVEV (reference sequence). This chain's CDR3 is CASSSARRQGGNQPQHF. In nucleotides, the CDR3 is TGTGCCAGCAGCTCAGCTAGGCGGCAGGGAGGCAATCAGCCCCAGCATTTT.

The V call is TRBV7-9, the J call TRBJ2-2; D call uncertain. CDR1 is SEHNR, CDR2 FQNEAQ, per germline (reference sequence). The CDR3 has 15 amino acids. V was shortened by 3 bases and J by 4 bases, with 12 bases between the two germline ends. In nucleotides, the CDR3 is TGTGCCAGCAGCTTCATCCTCATGAGCACCGGGGAGCTGTTTTTT. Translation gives CASSFILMSTGELFF.

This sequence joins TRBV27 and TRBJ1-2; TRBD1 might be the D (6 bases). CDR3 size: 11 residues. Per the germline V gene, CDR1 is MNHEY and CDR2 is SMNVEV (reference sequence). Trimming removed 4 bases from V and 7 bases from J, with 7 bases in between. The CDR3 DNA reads TGTGCCAGCAGTTCAGGGGCTGGCTACACCTTC. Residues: CASSSGAGYTF.

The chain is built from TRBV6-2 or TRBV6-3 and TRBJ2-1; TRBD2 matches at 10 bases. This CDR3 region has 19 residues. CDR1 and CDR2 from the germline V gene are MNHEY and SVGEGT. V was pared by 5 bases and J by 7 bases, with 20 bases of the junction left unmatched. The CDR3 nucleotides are TGTGCCAGCAGTCACAAGCTAGCGGGAGCCAATACATATGTGAATGAGCAGTTCTTC. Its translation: CASSHKLAGANTYVNEQFF.

The CDR3 is CASSNGQIMNYGYTF. The CDR3 coding sequence is TGTGCCAGCAGCAACGGGCAGATCATGAACTATGGCTACACCTTC. The rearrangement joins TRBV9 to TRBJ1-2; no reliable D call. The CDR3 loop spans 15 amino acids. Germline V gene data show CDR1 as SGDLS and CDR2 as YYNGEE. Trimming pared 4 bases from V and 2 bases from J, leaving 15 bases between. Looking up the rest from reference TRBV9 and TRBJ1-2 gives the full variable domain: DSGVTQTPKHLITATGQRVTLRCSPRSGDLSVYWYQQSLDQGLQFLIQYYNGEERAKGNILERFSAQQFPDLHSELNLSSLELGDSALYFCASSNGQIMNYGYTFGSGTRLTVV.

The DNA of the CDR3 is TGTGCCAGCAGCTTAGATTTTGAAGCTTTCTTT. Amino acids: CASSLDFEAFF. V usage is TRBV7-9 and J usage is TRBJ1-1; D is uncertain. This CDR3 has 11 amino acids. Germline CDR1 SEHNR, CDR2 FQNEAQ (reference sequence). V lost 1 base and J lost 7, with 4 bases in between.

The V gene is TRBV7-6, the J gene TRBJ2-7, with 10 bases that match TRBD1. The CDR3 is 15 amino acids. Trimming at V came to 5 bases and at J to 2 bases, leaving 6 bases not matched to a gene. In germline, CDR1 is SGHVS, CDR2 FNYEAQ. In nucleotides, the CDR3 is TGTGCCAGCAGCCTCGACAGGGGGCCCGCCTACGAGCAGTACTTC. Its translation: CASSLDRGPAYEQYF.

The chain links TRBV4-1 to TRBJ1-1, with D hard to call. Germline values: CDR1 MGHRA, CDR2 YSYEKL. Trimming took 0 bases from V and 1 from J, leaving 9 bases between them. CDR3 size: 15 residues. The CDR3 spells CASSQEPQGNTEAFF. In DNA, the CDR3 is TGCGCCAGCAGCCAAGAACCGCAAGGGAACACTGAAGCTTTCTTT.

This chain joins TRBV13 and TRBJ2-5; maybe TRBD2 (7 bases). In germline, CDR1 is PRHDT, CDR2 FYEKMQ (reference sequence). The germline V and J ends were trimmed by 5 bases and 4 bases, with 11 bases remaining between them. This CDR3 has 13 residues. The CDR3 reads CASSRGAGETQYF. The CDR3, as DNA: TGTGCCAGCAGCCGGGGGGCAGGAGAGACCCAGTACTTC. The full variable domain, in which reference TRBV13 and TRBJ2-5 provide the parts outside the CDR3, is AAGVIQSPRHLIKEKRETATLKCYPIPRHDTVYWYQQGPGQDPQFLISFYEKMQSDKGSIPDRFSAQQFSDYHSELNMSSLELGDSALYFCASSRGAGETQYFGPGTRLLVL.

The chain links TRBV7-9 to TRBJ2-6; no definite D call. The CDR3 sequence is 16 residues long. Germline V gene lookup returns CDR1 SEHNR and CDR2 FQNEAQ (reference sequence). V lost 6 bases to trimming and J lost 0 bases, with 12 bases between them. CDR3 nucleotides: TGTGCCAGCAGTCGCCTTCGCATCTCTGGGGCCAACGTCCTGACTTTC. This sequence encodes CASSRLRISGANVLTF.